The 19 T cell receptor beta chains below were found in one sample sequenced in a study of CD8 T cells in Susac syndrome (dated by TCRdb to between 2018 and 2021). The method behind the library was the immunoSEQ multiplex PCR assay. RNA was extracted with the RNeasy kit and roughly 0.5 to 1 ug was reverse transcribed using random hexamers. TCRdb passed the public sequencing reads through fastp at Q25 and MiXCR, retaining productive beta sequences. CDR3 protein duplicates are merged, each entry listing the most common genes and DNA. Present in this sample are about 190,000 distinct CDR3 sequences, about 93% of which were seen just once. Of the sample, around 0.096% falls within the top ten clones. The sample comprised CD4+ T cells from PBMCs. Receptors were obtained from a human donor in good health.

This chain connects TRBV7-9 to TRBJ1-6; D unclear. This CDR3 contains 15 residues. Germline values: CDR1 SEHNR, CDR2 FQNEAQ (reference sequence). The ends were cut back, 2 bases at V and 9 bases at J, with 14 bases in the middle. In DNA form, the CDR3 reads TGTGCCAGCAGCTTATTGACCGGGTTTGGTTCACCCCTCCACTTT. Amino acid sequence: CASSLLTGFGSPLHF.

This chain uses TRBV7-9 with TRBJ2-7; D unresolved. The CDR3 is 13 residues long. Germline V gene data show CDR1 as SEHNR and CDR2 as FQNEAQ (reference sequence). Trimming removed 1 base at V and 3 bases at J, with 7 bases between. This CDR3 reads CASSLDRNYEQYF. For the CDR3, the DNA is TGTGCCAGCAGCTTAGACAGAAACTACGAGCAGTACTTC.

The CDR3 DNA follows: TGTGCCAGCAGCCGGGACAGGGCCTCCTACGAGCAGTACGTC. Translating it yields CASSRDRASYEQYV. The chain recombines TRBV7-6 with TRBJ2-7, with TRBD1 matching 9 bases. Losses at the gene ends were 5 bases for V and 0 bases for J; bases not matched to a gene: 2. The CDR3 is made up of 14 amino acids. Germline V CDR1 and CDR2: SGHVS, FNYEAQ.

The chain recombines TRBV3-1 with TRBJ1-5; D gene ambiguous. This CDR3 has 13 amino acids. Trimming shortened V by 0 bases and J by 9 bases, and 9 bases separated the two germline ends. Germline-derived CDR1 and CDR2 are LGHDT and YNNKEL (reference sequence). CDR3 region: CASSQDFGRPQHF. In DNA, the CDR3 is TGTGCCAGCAGCCAAGATTTCGGCAGGCCCCAGCATTTT.

This clonotype has a single count. The rearrangement joins TRBV20-1 to TRBJ2-5, with TRBD2 as a possible D gene (5 bases). The CDR3 spans 13 residues. Germline CDR1 DFQATT, CDR2 SNEGSKA (reference sequence). Trimming took 3 bases from V and 1 from J, leaving 9 bases between them. This CDR3 reads CSASRGLQETQYF. In DNA form, the CDR3 reads TGCAGTGCTAGCCGAGGGCTCCAAGAGACCCAGTACTTC.

The J gene is TRBJ1-1, the V gene TRBV28; D is unresolved. Between the trimmed V and J ends, which lost 9 bases and 5 bases, there was a span of 19 bases. The germline V gene has CDR1 MDHEN and CDR2 SYDVKM. The CDR3 spans 14 residues. In DNA form, the CDR3 reads TGTGCCAGTCATAGTAACTCAGGCTGGACTGAAGCTTTCTTT. It yields the protein CASHSNSGWTEAFF.

The V gene is TRBV6-2 or TRBV6-3, the J gene TRBJ2-7; D not certain. The CDR3 is 11 residues long. The V gene lost 4 bases and the J gene lost 3 bases, with 4 bases spanning the gap. Germline V lookup: CDR1 MNHEY, CDR2 SVGEGT. The CDR3 DNA follows: TGTGCCAGCAGTTCGAACTACGAGCAGTACGTC. It encodes CASSSNYEQYV.

This chain links TRBV7-2 with TRBJ2-7, with a weak D call TRBD2 (6 bases). Germline-derived CDR1 and CDR2 are SGHTA and FQGNSA. The CDR3 runs to 14 residues. V was cut by 5 bases and J by 3 bases, with 14 bases left in between. The CDR3 DNA reads TGTGCCAGCAGCCCTGGTGGGGGACTCTACGAGCAGTACGTC. This translates into CASSPGGGLYEQYV.

The chain joins TRBV7-2 to TRBJ2-5, with no clear D. Germline V gives CDR1 SGHTA, CDR2 FQGNSA. The CDR3 sequence is 13 residues long. Trimming removed 3 bases at V and 7 bases at J, with 12 bases between. The CDR3 loop reads CASSFSPDWTQYF. DNA of the CDR3: TGTGCCAGCAGCTTCTCCCCAGACTGGACCCAGTACTTC.

The chain links TRBV19 to TRBJ2-7; 10 bases match TRBD2. The J segment lost 5 bases and the V segment lost 5 bases, leaving 6 bases of the junction unmatched. CDR1 LNHDA and CDR2 SQIVND come from the germline V gene (reference sequence). The CDR3 has 14 amino acids. The CDR3 bases are TGTGCCAGTAGTGGACTAGCGGCTAATCACGAGCAGTACTTC. This codes for CASSGLAANHEQYF.

The genes are TRBV4-1 and TRBJ1-2; D might be TRBD1 (5 bases). The CDR3 covers 15 residues. The germline V and J ends were trimmed by 0 bases and 4 bases, with 12 bases remaining between them. Germline lookup yields CDR1 MGHRA and CDR2 YSYEKL. In DNA, the CDR3 is TGCGCCAGCAGCCAAGAGTCTCCGGGACCCTATGGCTACACCTTC. It specifies CASSQESPGPYGYTF.

The chain joins TRBV6-2 or TRBV6-3 to TRBJ1-4; possible D gene TRBD1, 5 bases. V lost 0 bases to trimming and J lost 7 bases, with 18 bases between them. The germline gives CDR1 MNHEY, CDR2 SVGEGT. This CDR3 region has 17 residues. Here the CDR3 reads CASSYSRPRGTGEKLFF. The CDR3 nucleotides are TGTGCCAGCAGTTACTCGAGACCGAGGGGTACAGGTGAAAAACTGTTTTTT.

The chain combines TRBV13 with TRBJ1-3; D is unclear. CDR3 length: 14 amino acids. Germline V gene data show CDR1 as PRHDT and CDR2 as FYEKMQ (reference sequence). Between the trimmed V and J ends, which lost 5 bases and 2 bases, there was a span of 10 bases. CDR3 sequence reads: CASSNTNPGNTIYF. Written as DNA, the CDR3 is TGTGCCAGCAGCAACACTAACCCTGGAAACACCATATATTTT.

V gene TRBV10-3 combines with J gene TRBJ1-3, with D maybe TRBD1 (6 bases). The V and J ends lost 6 bases and 2 bases respectively, with 17 bases between them. CDR1 and CDR2 (germline): ENHRY, SYGVKD. The CDR3 extends over 16 amino acids. The CDR3 sequence: CAIRSGTPEAGNTIYF. The CDR3 DNA is TGTGCCATCAGGTCCGGGACACCCGAGGCTGGAAACACCATATATTTT.

This rearrangement joins TRBV20-1 to TRBJ1-2; no reliable D call. The V gene lost 0 bases and the J gene lost 4 bases, with 15 bases spanning the gap. The CDR3 runs to 15 residues. Germline V gives CDR1 DFQATT, CDR2 SNEGSKA (reference sequence). CDR3 amino acids: CSARDLRALFYGYTF. As DNA, the CDR3 is TGCAGTGCTAGAGATTTAAGAGCTCTTTTCTATGGCTACACCTTC.

This chain joins TRBV20-1 and TRBJ1-6; tentative D call: TRBD1 (6 bases). Trimming pared 7 bases from V and 9 bases from J, leaving 13 bases between. CDR3 length: 12 amino acids. CDR1 is DFQATT and CDR2 is SNEGSKA in the germline V gene (reference sequence). CDR3 DNA: TGCAGTGGGGGGGGGCGCGGTTCACCCCTCCACTTT. Amino acid sequence: CSGGGRGSPLHF.

This chain joins TRBV7-2 and TRBJ2-5, with 11 bases fitting TRBD2. V was clipped by 5 bases and J by 5 bases; unmatched bases: 7. The CDR3 covers 15 residues. Germline loops: CDR1 SGHTA, CDR2 FQGNSA. The CDR3 sequence: CASSRLAGGRETQYF. In DNA form, the CDR3 reads TGTGCCAGCAGCCGTCTAGCGGGGGGTCGGGAGACCCAGTACTTC.

The chain is built from TRBV6-1 and TRBJ2-5, with 9 bases that match TRBD2. The germline gives CDR1 MNHNS, CDR2 SASEGT. After removal of 4 bases from V and 2 bases from J, the junction contained 14 bases not matched to a gene. The CDR3 consists of 18 residues. CDR3: CASSVNWGAGGEQETQYF. The DNA of the CDR3 is TGTGCCAGCAGTGTGAATTGGGGAGCGGGGGGCGAACAAGAGACCCAGTACTTC.

This chain uses TRBV20-1 with TRBJ2-1; 8 bases align to TRBD2. CDR3 length: 16 amino acids. V lost 2 bases to trimming and J lost 5 bases; unmatched junction nucleotides: 11. The germline V gene has CDR1 DFQATT and CDR2 SNEGSKA (reference sequence). CDR3 coding DNA: TGCAGTGCTAGACGGTCTCCGGGACTAGACAACAATGAGCAGTTCTTC. It specifies CSARRSPGLDNNEQFF.